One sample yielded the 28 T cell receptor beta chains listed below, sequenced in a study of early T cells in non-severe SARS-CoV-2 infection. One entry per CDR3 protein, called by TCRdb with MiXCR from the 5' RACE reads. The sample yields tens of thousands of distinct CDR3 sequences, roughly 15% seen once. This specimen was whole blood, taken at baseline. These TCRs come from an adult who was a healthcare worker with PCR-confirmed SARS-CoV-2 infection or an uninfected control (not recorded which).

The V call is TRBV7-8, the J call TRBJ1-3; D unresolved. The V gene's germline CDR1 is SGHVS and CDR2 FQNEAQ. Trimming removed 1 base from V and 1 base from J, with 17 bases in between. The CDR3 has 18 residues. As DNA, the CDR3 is TGTGCCAGCAGCTTAGAGGTGTTATATGGAGTTTCTGGAAACACCATATATTTT. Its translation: CASSLEVLYGVSGNTIYF. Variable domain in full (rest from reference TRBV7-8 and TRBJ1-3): GAGVSQSPRYKVAKRGQDVALRCDPISGHVSLFWYQQALGQGPEFLTYFQNEAQLDKSGLPSDRFFAERPEGSVSTLKIQRTQQEDSAVYLCASSLEVLYGVSGNTIYFGEGSWLTVV.

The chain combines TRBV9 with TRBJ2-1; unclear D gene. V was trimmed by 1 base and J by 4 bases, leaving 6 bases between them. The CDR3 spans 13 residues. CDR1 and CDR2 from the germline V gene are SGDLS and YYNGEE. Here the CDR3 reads CASSVSEYNEQFF. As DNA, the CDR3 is TGTGCCAGCAGCGTAAGCGAATACAATGAGCAGTTCTTC.

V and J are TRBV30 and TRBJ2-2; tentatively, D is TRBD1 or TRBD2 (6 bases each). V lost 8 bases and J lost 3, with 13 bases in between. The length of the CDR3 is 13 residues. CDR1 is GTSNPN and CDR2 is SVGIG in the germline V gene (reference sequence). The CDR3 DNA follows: TGTGCCGGGGGGCGTTGGGACACCGGGGAGCTGTTTTTT. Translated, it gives CAGGRWDTGELFF.

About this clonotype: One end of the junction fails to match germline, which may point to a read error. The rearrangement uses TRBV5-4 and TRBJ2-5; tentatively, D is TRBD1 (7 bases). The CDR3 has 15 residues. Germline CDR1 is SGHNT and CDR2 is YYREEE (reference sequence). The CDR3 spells CVSSWRTGGVGDENF. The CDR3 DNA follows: TGTGTCAGCAGCTGGCGGACAGGAGGGGTTGGAGATGAGAACTTC.

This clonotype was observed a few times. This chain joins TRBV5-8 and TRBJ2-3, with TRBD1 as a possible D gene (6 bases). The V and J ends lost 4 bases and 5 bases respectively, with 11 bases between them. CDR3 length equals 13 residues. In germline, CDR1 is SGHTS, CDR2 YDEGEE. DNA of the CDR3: TGTGCCAGCAGCCAGGTACAGGGAGATACGCAGTATTTT. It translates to CASSQVQGDTQYF.

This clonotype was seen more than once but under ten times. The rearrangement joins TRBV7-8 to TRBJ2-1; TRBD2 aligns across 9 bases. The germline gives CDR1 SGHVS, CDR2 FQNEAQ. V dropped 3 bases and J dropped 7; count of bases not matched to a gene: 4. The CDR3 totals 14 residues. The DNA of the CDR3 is TGTGCCAGCAGCTTTAGCGGGAGTAGAAATGAGCAGTTCTTC. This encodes CASSFSGSRNEQFF. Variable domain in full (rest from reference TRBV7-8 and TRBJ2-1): GAGVSQSPRYKVAKRGQDVALRCDPISGHVSLFWYQQALGQGPEFLTYFQNEAQLDKSGLPSDRFFAERPEGSVSTLKIQRTQQEDSAVYLCASSFSGSRNEQFFGPGTRLTVL.

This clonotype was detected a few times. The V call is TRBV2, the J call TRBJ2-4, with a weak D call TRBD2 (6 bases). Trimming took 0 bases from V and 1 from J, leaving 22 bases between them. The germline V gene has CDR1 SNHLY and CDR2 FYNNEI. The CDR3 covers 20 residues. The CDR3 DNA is TGTGCCAGCAGTGAAGCTCCGATAGGGAGGATCGGATCGGCCAAAAACATTCAGTACTTC. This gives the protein CASSEAPIGRIGSAKNIQYF.

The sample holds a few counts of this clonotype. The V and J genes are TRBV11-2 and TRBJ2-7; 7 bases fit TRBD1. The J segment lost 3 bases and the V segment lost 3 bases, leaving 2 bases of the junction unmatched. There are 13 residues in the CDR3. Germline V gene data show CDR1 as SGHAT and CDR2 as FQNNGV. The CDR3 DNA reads TGTGCCAGCAGCTTGAACAGGGGCTACGAGCAGTACTTC. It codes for CASSLNRGYEQYF.

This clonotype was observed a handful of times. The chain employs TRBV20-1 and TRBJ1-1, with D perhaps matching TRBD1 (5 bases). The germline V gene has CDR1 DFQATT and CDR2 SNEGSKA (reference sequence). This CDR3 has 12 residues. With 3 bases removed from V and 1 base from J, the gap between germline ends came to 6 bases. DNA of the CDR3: TGCAGTGCTAGGGGGGGGAACACTGAAGCTTTCTTT. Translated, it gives CSARGGNTEAFF.

The CDR3: CASSQDGTGAQGTQYF. CDR3 nucleotide sequence: TGCGCCAGCAGCCAAGATGGAACAGGAGCCCAAGGAACCCAGTACTTC. The chain recombines TRBV4-1 with TRBJ2-5; D might be TRBD1 (5 bases). Germline-derived CDR1 and CDR2 are MGHRA and YSYEKL. The ends were cut back, 0 bases at V and 8 bases at J, with 19 bases in the middle. The CDR3 is 16 residues long.

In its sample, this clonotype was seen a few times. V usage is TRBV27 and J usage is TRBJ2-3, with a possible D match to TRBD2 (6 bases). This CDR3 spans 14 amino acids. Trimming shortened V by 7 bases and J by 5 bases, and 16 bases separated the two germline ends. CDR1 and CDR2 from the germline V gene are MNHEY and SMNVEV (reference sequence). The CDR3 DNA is TGTGCCAGCACCCGTTTCGATAGCGGAGATACGCAGTATTTT. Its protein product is CASTRFDSGDTQYF.

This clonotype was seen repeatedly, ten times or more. Here the CDR3 DNA reads TGCAGCGTTTTAAGCGGACGGGAGGCGCAGTATTTT. Protein sequence: CSVLSGREAQYF. This chain connects TRBV29-1 to TRBJ2-3, with 7 bases lining up with TRBD2. The V gene's germline CDR1 is SQVTM and CDR2 ANQGSEA. This CDR3 spans 12 amino acids. V was clipped by 5 bases and J by 10 bases; unmatched bases: 9.

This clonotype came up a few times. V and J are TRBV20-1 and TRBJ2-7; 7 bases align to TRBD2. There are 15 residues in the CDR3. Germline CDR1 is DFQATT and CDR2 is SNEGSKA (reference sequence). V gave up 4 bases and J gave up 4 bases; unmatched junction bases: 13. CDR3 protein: CSAITSAGLSYEQYF. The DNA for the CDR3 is TGCAGTGCTATCACTAGCGCTGGTCTAAGTTACGAGCAGTACTTC.

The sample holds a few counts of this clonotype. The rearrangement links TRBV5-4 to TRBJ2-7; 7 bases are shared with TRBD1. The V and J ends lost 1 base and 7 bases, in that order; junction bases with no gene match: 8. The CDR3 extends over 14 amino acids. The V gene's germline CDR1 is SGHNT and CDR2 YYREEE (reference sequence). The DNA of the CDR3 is TGTGCCAGCAGCTTGACAGGGGACCCGGGTGAGCAGTACTTC. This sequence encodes CASSLTGDPGEQYF.

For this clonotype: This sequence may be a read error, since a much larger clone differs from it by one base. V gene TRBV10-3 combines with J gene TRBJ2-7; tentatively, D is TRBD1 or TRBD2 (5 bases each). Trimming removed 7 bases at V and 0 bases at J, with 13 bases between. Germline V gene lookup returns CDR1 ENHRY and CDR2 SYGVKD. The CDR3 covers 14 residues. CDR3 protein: CAIKGDGTSYEQYF. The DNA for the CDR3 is TGTGCCATCAAGGGTGACGGGACCTCCTACGAGCAGTACTTC.

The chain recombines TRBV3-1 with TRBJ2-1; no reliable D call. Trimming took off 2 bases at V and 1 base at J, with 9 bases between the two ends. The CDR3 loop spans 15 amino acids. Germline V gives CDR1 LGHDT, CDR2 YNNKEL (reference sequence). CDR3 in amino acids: CASSQMDQSYNEQFF. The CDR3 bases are TGTGCCAGCAGCCAAATGGACCAGTCCTACAATGAGCAGTTCTTC.

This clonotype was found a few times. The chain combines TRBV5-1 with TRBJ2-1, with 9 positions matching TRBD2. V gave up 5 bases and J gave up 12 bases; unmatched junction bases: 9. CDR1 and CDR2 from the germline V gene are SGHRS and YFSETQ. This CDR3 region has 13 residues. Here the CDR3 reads CASSEREEDRQFF. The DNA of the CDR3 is TGCGCCAGCAGTGAGCGGGAGGAAGATCGGCAGTTCTTC.

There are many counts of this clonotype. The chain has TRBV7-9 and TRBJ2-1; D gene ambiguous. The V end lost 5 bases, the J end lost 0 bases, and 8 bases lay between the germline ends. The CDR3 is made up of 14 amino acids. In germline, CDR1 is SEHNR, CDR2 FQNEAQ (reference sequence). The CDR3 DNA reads TGTGCCAGCAGCCCGGCGCCCTCCTACAATGAGCAGTTCTTC. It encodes CASSPAPSYNEQFF.

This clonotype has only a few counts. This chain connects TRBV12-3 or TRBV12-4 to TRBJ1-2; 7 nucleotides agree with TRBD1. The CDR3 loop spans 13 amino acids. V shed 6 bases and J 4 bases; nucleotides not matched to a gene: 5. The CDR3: CASRSQGLYGYTF. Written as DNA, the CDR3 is TGTGCCAGCAGATCACAGGGGCTCTATGGCTACACCTTC.

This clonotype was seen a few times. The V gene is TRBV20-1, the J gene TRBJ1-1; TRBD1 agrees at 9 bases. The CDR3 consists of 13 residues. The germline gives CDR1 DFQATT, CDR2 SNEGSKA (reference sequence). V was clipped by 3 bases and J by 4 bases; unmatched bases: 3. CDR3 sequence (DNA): TGCAGTGCTAGCCGGGACAGGGCCACTGAAGCTTTCTTT. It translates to CSASRDRATEAFF.

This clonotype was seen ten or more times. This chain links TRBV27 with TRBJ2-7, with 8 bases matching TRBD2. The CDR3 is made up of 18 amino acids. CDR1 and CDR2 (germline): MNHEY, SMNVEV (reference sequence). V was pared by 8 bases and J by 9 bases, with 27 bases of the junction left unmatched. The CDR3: CASLSGPVGAAGEVAQYF. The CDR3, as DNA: TGTGCCAGCCTGTCAGGTCCAGTCGGAGCAGCGGGAGAAGTAGCGCAGTACTTC.

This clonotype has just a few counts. The CDR3 DNA follows: TGTGCCAGCAGCTTGATGCCAGGGGGTCAATACGAGCAGTACTTC. It specifies CASSLMPGGQYEQYF. This chain uses TRBV7-7 with TRBJ2-7; 7 nucleotides line up with TRBD1. With V trimmed by 3 bases and J by 4 bases, 9 bases remained unmatched. The CDR3 consists of 15 residues. Germline V lookup: CDR1 SSHAT, CDR2 FNYEAQ (reference sequence).

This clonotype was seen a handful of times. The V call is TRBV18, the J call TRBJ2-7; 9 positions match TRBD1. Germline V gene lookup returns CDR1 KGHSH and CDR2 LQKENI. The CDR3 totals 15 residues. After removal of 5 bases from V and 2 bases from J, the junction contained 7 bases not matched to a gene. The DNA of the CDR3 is TGTGCCAGCTCATTAGAGAGGACAGGGGCCTACGAGCAGTACTTC. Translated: CASSLERTGAYEQYF.

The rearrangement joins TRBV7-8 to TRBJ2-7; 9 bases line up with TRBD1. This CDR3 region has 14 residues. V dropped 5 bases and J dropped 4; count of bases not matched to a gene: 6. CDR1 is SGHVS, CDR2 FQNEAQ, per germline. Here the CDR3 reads CASSSPGQGYEQYF. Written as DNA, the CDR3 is TGTGCCAGCAGCAGCCCGGGACAGGGATACGAGCAGTACTTC.

CDR3 amino acids: CASSFDAGLTYNEQFF. The CDR3 DNA reads TGTGCCAGCAGCTTCGACGCGGGACTTACGTACAATGAGCAGTTCTTC. The chain carries TRBV5-5 and TRBJ2-1; the D gene is possibly TRBD2 (6 bases). Trimming took 2 bases from V and 4 from J, leaving 16 bases between them. This CDR3 spans 16 amino acids. Germline loops: CDR1 SGHKS, CDR2 YYEKEE (reference sequence).

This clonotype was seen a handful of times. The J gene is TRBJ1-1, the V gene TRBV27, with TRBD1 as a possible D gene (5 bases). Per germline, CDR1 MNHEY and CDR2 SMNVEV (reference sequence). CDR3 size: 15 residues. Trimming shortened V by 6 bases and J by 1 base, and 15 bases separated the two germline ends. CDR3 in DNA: TGTGCCAGCAGGCTCAGGGCCGGGGAGAACACTGAAGCTTTCTTT. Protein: CASRLRAGENTEAFF.

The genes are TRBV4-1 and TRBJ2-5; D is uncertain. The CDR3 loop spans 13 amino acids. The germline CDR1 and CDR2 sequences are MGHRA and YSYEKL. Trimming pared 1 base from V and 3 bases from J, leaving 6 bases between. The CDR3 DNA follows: TGCGCCAGCAGCCAAGTCCAGAAAGAGACCCAGTACTTC. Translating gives CASSQVQKETQYF.

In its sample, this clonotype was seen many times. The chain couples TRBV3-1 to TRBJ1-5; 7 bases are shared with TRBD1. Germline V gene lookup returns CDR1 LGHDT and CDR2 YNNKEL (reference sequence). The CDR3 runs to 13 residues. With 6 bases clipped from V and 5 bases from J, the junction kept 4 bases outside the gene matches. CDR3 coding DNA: TGTGCCAGCAGTTTTACAGGGGATCAGCCCCAGCATTTT. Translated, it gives CASSFTGDQPQHF.